This is a list of T cell receptor beta chains from one sample in a study of molecular identifiers for immune sequencing clone quantification. TCRdb fed the PCR reads into MiXCR, producing one record per CDR3 protein. The data show over 600,000 distinct CDR3 sequences, 20% seen once. The sequencing input was naive CD8+ T cells from blood, with Jurkat cell RNA spiked in. The origin of the receptors is a human donor in good health. Some libraries in this study had Jurkat cell RNA spiked in. The CDR3 runs from the conserved cysteine through the conserved F or W.

V gene: TRBV20-1; J gene: TRBJ2-7; CDR3 protein: CSARGIPGQRSYERYF
V gene: TRBV30; J gene: TRBJ2-7; CDR3 protein: CAWVGTNFYEQYF
V gene: TRBV3-1; J gene: TRBJ1-4; CDR3 protein: CASSQATVPPFEKLFF
V gene: TRBV3-1; J gene: TRBJ2-7; CDR3 protein: CASSQEAFTGAYEQYF
V gene: TRBV18; J gene: TRBJ2-5; CDR3 protein: CASSPTSGAQETQCF
V gene: TRBV5-1; J gene: TRBJ1-3; CDR3 protein: CASSPGPNSGNTIYF
V gene: TRBV6-6; J gene: TRBJ1-1; CDR3 protein: CASNPTENTEAFF
V gene: TRBV10-3; J gene: TRBJ2-3; CDR3 protein: CAISAQTGGPDTQYF
V gene: TRBV6-1; J gene: TRBJ2-7; CDR3 protein: CASNEKEMGIRWEQYF
V gene: TRBV7-9; J gene: TRBJ1-4; CDR3 protein: CASSPTQGATNEKLFF
V gene: TRBV23-1; J gene: TRBJ2-3; CDR3 protein: CASRQTGGIYTDTQYF
V gene: TRBV4-1; J gene: TRBJ2-1; CDR3 protein: CASSQDRQASGVYSEQFF
V gene: TRBV20-1; J gene: TRBJ2-3; CDR3 protein: CSARDPAGISADTQYF
V gene: TRBV9; J gene: TRBJ1-1; CDR3 protein: CASSVGSAAEAFF
V gene: TRBV29-1; J gene: TRBJ2-3; CDR3 protein: CSVGQEKSTDTQYF
V gene: TRBV4-3; J gene: TRBJ2-7; CDR3 protein: CASSHSMRRGIFEQYF
V gene: TRBV20-1; J gene: TRBJ2-5; CDR3 protein: CSAGTSRGWETQYF
V gene: TRBV2; J gene: TRBJ2-5; CDR3 protein: CASGQGAFGETQYF
V gene: TRBV19; J gene: TRBJ2-7; CDR3 protein: CASSPGPSIYEQYF
V gene: TRBV5-1; J gene: TRBJ2-5; CDR3 protein: CASSLWPAETQYF
V gene: TRBV20-1; J gene: TRBJ2-7; CDR3 protein: CSARDLGTAFTYEQYF
V gene: TRBV19; J gene: TRBJ2-2; CDR3 protein: CASSAEPRDSYSTGELFF
V gene: TRBV19; J gene: TRBJ1-5; CDR3 protein: CASNPGLGRDQPQHF
V gene: TRBV20-1; J gene: TRBJ2-7; CDR3 protein: CSASGTGTYEQYF
V gene: TRBV6-5; J gene: TRBJ2-7; CDR3 protein: CASSYSTRGNYEQYF
V gene: TRBV11-2; J gene: TRBJ2-7; CDR3 protein: CASSTYPASEQYF
V gene: TRBV4-3; J gene: TRBJ1-1; CDR3 protein: CASSQDWPTNTEAFF
V gene: TRBV29-1; J gene: TRBJ1-1; CDR3 protein: CSVASAEAFF
V gene: TRBV4-3; J gene: TRBJ2-7; CDR3 protein: CASSRDRGPSYEQYF
V gene: TRBV4-1; J gene: TRBJ2-3; CDR3 protein: CASSQGSRNTDTQYF
V gene: TRBV5-1; J gene: TRBJ1-1; CDR3 protein: CASSLLSATENTEAFF
V gene: TRBV19; J gene: TRBJ2-1; CDR3 protein: CASSIGLAGMNEQFF
V gene: TRBV5-4; J gene: TRBJ1-1; CDR3 protein: CASSWGAHDEAFF
V gene: TRBV2; J gene: TRBJ1-5; CDR3 protein: CASSELGQGHRRNQPQHF
V gene: TRBV5-6; J gene: TRBJ2-5; CDR3 protein: CASSLERGRETQYF
V gene: TRBV10-3; J gene: TRBJ1-5; CDR3 protein: CAISDPGTQFQHF
V gene: TRBV4-3; J gene: TRBJ2-7; CDR3 protein: CASSQEVTYEQYF
V gene: TRBV6-5; J gene: TRBJ1-3; CDR3 protein: CASSLETDGADTIYF
V gene: TRBV15; J gene: TRBJ1-3; CDR3 protein: CASRFGISGNTVYF
V gene: TRBV10-2; J gene: TRBJ1-1; CDR3 protein: CASSALPAGLNTEAFF
V gene: TRBV5-5; J gene: TRBJ1-4; CDR3 protein: CASSAPGTGNEKLFF
V gene: TRBV3-1; J gene: TRBJ1-5; CDR3 protein: CASSQAGTGINQPQHF
V gene: TRBV7-9; J gene: TRBJ2-3; CDR3 protein: CASSFRDRGTDTQYF
V gene: TRBV6-5; J gene: TRBJ2-7; CDR3 protein: CASSSSLLGEQYF
V gene: TRBV12-3/TRBV12-4; J gene: TRBJ1-2; CDR3 protein: CASSSHSLVPGYGYTF
V gene: TRBV28; J gene: TRBJ2-3; CDR3 protein: CASSFSSGTDTQYF
V gene: TRBV24-1; J gene: TRBJ1-5; CDR3 protein: CATSESGTGSNQPQHF
V gene: TRBV9; J gene: TRBJ2-1; CDR3 protein: CASSPSLSSYNEQFF
V gene: TRBV24-1; J gene: TRBJ2-1; CDR3 protein: CATSDERLANNEQFF
V gene: TRBV2; J gene: TRBJ2-1; CDR3 protein: CASSGIGGLYNEQFF
V gene: TRBV28; J gene: TRBJ1-1; CDR3 protein: CASSPRTIMNTEAFF
V gene: TRBV7-9; J gene: TRBJ2-3; CDR3 protein: CASSHVEELTDTQYF
V gene: TRBV12-3/TRBV12-4; J gene: TRBJ2-6; CDR3 protein: CASSLLEGGSTGANVLTF
V gene: TRBV29-1; J gene: TRBJ2-7; CDR3 protein: CSVEGGDQHEQYF
V gene: TRBV6-2/TRBV6-3; J gene: TRBJ1-1; CDR3 protein: CASSYSLQGAKGYTEAFF
V gene: TRBV10-3; J gene: TRBJ1-1; CDR3 protein: CAISESKGMHTEAFF
V gene: TRBV6-2/TRBV6-3; J gene: TRBJ1-1; CDR3 protein: CASSYSGYFEAFF
V gene: TRBV19; J gene: TRBJ1-1; CDR3 protein: CASRLGTRGDTEAFF
V gene: TRBV5-1; J gene: TRBJ2-7; CDR3 protein: CASSSTSGDYYEQYF